This T cell receptor (beta chain) was recorded in a study of blood T cell repertoires in COVID-19. Across the study: Acute and convalescent COVID-19 specimens originated in the United States, Italy and Spain.

TCRdb's copy holds only in-frame clones and misses some; the assay was immunoSEQ multiplex PCR. The sample has around 62,000 clones; about 94% are singletons. This clone was recorded a few times. Per germline, CDR1 SGDLS and CDR2 YYNGEE. The CDR3 has 15 residues. V lost 4 bases, J lost 7 bases, and 8 bases stayed unmatched. The clonotype originates from an older man with active COVID-19. The chain uses TRBV9 and TRBJ1-6, with 7 nucleotides matching TRBD1. The sample taken for sequencing was peripheral blood. CDR3 loop: CASSPRQGLNSPLHF. CDR3 in DNA: TGTGCCAGCAGCCCTCGACAGGGCCTCAATTCACCCCTCCACTTT.